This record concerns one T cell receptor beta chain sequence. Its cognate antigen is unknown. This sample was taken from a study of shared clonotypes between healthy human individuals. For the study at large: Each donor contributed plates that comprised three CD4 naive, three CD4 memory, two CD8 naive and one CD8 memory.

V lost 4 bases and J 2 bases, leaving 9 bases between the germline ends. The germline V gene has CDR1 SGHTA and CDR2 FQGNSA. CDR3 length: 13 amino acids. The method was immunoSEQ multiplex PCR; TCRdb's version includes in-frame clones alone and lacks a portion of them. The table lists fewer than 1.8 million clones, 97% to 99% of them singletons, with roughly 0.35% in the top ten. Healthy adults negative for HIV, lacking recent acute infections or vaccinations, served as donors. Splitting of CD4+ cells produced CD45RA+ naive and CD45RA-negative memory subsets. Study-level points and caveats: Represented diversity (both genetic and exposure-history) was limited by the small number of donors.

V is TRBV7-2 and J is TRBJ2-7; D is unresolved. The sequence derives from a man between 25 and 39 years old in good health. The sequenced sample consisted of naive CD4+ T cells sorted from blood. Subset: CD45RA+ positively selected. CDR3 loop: CASSSPPPYEQYF. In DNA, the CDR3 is TGTGCCAGCAGCTCGCCCCCCCCCTACGAGCAGTACTTC. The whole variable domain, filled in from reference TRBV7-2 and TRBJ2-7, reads GAGVSQSPSNKVTEKGKDVELRCDPISGHTALYWYRQSLGQGLEFLIYFQGNSAPDKSGLPSDRFSAERTGGSVSTLTIQRTQQEDSAVYLCASSSPPPYEQYFGPGTRLTVT.